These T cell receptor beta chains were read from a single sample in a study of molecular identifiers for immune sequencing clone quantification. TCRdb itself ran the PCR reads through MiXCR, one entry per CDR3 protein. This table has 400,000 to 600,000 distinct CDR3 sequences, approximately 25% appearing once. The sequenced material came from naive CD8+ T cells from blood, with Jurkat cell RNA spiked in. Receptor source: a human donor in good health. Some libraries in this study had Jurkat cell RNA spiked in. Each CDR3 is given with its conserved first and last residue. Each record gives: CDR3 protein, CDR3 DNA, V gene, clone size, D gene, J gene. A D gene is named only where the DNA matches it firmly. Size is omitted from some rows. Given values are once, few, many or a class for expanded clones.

CASSWATAYEQYF,TGTGCCAGCAGTTGGGCGACAGCCTACGAGCAGTACTTC,TRBV6-2/TRBV6-3,-,-,TRBJ2-7
CASSSPARQTQYF,TGTGCCAGCAGCTCCCCAGCCCGACAGACCCAGTACTTC,TRBV13,-,-,TRBJ2-5
CASSQDPYSYNSPPHF,TGTGCCAGCAGCCAAGATCCGTACTCCTATAATTCACCCCCCCACTTT,TRBV3-1,-,-,TRBJ1-6
CASSFGPLQTLSGNTIYF,TGTGCCAGCAGCTTCGGCCCACTTCAAACACTCTCTGGAAACACCATATATTTT,TRBV5-6,many,-,TRBJ1-3
CSAKSGTSVDEQYF,TGCAGTGCTAAGTCCGGGACTAGCGTCGACGAGCAGTACTTC,TRBV20-1,-,TRBD2,TRBJ2-7
CASSQTGLDSDTQYF,TGTGCCAGCAGCCAAACGGGACTTGATTCAGATACGCAGTATTTT,TRBV3-1,once,-,TRBJ2-3
CSATGTVRYGYTF,TGCAGTGCTACAGGGACAGTTCGTTATGGCTACACCTTC,TRBV20-1,-,TRBD1,TRBJ1-2
CASSSKLGDTQYF,TGTGCCAGCAGCTCAAAACTCGGGGATACGCAGTATTTT,TRBV12-3/TRBV12-4,-,-,TRBJ2-3
CASSEPWGSSPLHF,TGTGCCAGCAGTGAACCCTGGGGGTCGTCACCCCTCCACTTT,TRBV25-1,-,-,TRBJ1-6
CASSGGADEQFF,TGTGCCAGCAGCGGAGGAGCCGATGAGCAGTTCTTC,TRBV7-9,few,-,TRBJ2-1
CASSPGLAGPTKTQYF,TGTGCCAGCAGTCCGGGACTAGCGGGACCAACAAAGACCCAGTACTTC,TRBV27,-,TRBD2,TRBJ2-5
CAFEPRANVLTF,TGTGCCTTTGAACCCCGGGCCAACGTCCTGACTTTC,TRBV30,few,-,TRBJ2-6
CASSYGDNEKLFF,TGTGCCAGCAGTTACGGGGATAATGAAAAACTGTTTTTT,TRBV6-5,few,-,TRBJ1-4
CSVEWGSSDEQYF,TGCAGCGTTGAATGGGGGAGTTCCGACGAGCAGTACTTC,TRBV29-1,many,-,TRBJ2-7
CASRKDPTDTQYF,TGTGCCAGCAGGAAGGACCCCACAGATACGCAGTATTTT,TRBV7-9,-,-,TRBJ2-3
CGSSLGLAPYEQYF,TGTGGCAGCAGCTTGGGACTAGCCCCCTACGAGCAGTACTTC,TRBV5-3,-,TRBD2,TRBJ2-7
CASSIGTSYTGELFF,TGTGCCAGTAGTATAGGGACTAGTTACACCGGGGAGCTGTTTTTT,TRBV19,once,TRBD2,TRBJ2-2
CARSEYPNTEAFF,TGCGCCCGCAGTGAGTACCCGAACACTGAAGCTTTCTTT,TRBV10-2,-,-,TRBJ1-1
CASSPEWFPAETQYF,TGTGCCAGTAGTCCCGAGTGGTTCCCGGCCGAGACCCAGTACTTC,TRBV19,few,-,TRBJ2-5
CSVEDYNEQFF,TGCAGCGTTGAAGATTACAATGAGCAGTTCTTC,TRBV29-1,few,-,TRBJ2-1
CASSLTGARIEQYF,TGTGCCAGCAGTTTGACAGGGGCACGGATCGAGCAGTACTTC,TRBV27,many,TRBD1,TRBJ2-7
CSVVLAGGETQYF,TGCAGCGTTGTGCTAGCGGGAGGGGAGACCCAGTACTTC,TRBV29-1,-,TRBD2,TRBJ2-5
CASSHGTDAVTGELFF,TGTGCCAGCAGTCACGGGACAGATGCGGTCACCGGGGAGCTGTTTTTT,TRBV12-3/TRBV12-4,many,TRBD1,TRBJ2-2
CASSRPRRGDGNTIYF,TGTGCCAGCAGTCGCCCACGGCGGGGAGATGGAAACACCATATATTTT,TRBV12-3/TRBV12-4,-,-,TRBJ1-3
CASSSSGTSTDTQYF,TGTGCCAGCAGCTCCAGCGGGACTAGCACAGATACGCAGTATTTT,TRBV5-4,many,TRBD2,TRBJ2-3
CASRPTVSGNTIYF,TGTGCCAGCAGGCCGACAGTCTCTGGAAACACCATATATTTT,TRBV28,few,-,TRBJ1-3
CASSLSFGNEQFF,TGTGCCAGCAGCTTATCTTTCGGCAATGAGCAGTTCTTC,TRBV11-2,-,-,TRBJ2-1
CASSKADCSYEQYF,TGTGCCAGCAGCAAAGCCGACTGCTCCTACGAGCAGTACTTC,TRBV21-1,-,-,TRBJ2-7
CASSITGYSYTDTQYF,TGTGCCAGTAGTATCACAGGGTATTCCTACACAGATACGCAGTATTTT,TRBV19,-,-,TRBJ2-3
CASSVERGAGELFF,TGTGCCAGCAGCGTAGAGAGGGGGGCCGGGGAGCTGTTTTTT,TRBV9,-,-,TRBJ2-2
CSARLVSPATDTQYF,TGCAGTGCTAGGCTGGTCTCTCCGGCCACAGATACGCAGTATTTT,TRBV20-1,-,-,TRBJ2-3
CASSQVPGRSYEQYF,TGCGCCAGCAGCCAAGTCCCAGGACGCTCCTACGAGCAGTACTTC,TRBV4-3,-,-,TRBJ2-7
CASSLTGFNSPLHF,TGTGCCAGCAGTTTGACAGGGTTTAATTCACCCCTCCACTTT,TRBV12-3/TRBV12-4,-,TRBD1,TRBJ1-6
CASRTLGGQGAYEQYF,TGTGCCAGCAGGACCCTCGGGGGACAGGGGGCCTACGAGCAGTACTTC,TRBV7-2,-,TRBD1,TRBJ2-7
CASSLERTGYNEQFF,TGTGCCAGCAGTTTAGAAAGGACAGGATACAATGAGCAGTTCTTC,TRBV28,-,TRBD1,TRBJ2-1
CASSPPRTGIVSGYTF,TGTGCCAGCTCCCCTCCGAGGACAGGCATTGTAAGTGGCTACACCTTC,TRBV2,few,TRBD1,TRBJ1-2
CASSLLAGGRPDTQYF,TGTGCCAGCAGCTTACTAGCGGGGGGCCGTCCAGATACGCAGTATTTT,TRBV3-1,-,TRBD2,TRBJ2-3
CASSIAGRGNQPQHF,TGTGCCAGTAGTATAGCAGGCAGGGGGAATCAGCCCCAGCATTTT,TRBV19,few,TRBD1,TRBJ1-5
CSVEKEVGYGYTF,TGCAGCGTTGAGAAGGAAGTCGGCTATGGCTACACCTTC,TRBV29-1,few,-,TRBJ1-2